This T cell receptor (beta chain) was profiled in a study of lymphopenia after photon versus proton radiotherapy (dated by TCRdb to the late 2010s). Regarding the complete study: Photon and proton radiation therapy were compared by the study for their immunological effects in patients with gastrointestinal tumors who developed high-grade lymphopenia. The cohort included around 22 patients with gastrointestinal tumors who developed lymphopenia after receiving either photon or proton therapy. The study aimed to characterize how the two radiation modalities differ in their impact on the immune system.

With regard to this clone: Its antigen is currently not known. Base qualities are not at hand, and no much larger clone is one base apart.

Library prep was done by the immunoSEQ multiplex PCR assay. T cell repertoires were profiled with deep sequencing of rearranged TCR beta loci together with multiparametric flow cytometry. Entries here come from immuneACCESS through TCRdb and include only in-frame sequences with V and J called. Some clones fail to appear in such tables; in the studies checked, an unresolved V gene covers under half of the shortfall, and the cause of the remainder is unknown. For this sample there are about 29,000 clones; about 87% appear just once. The ten top clones hold around 50% of the sample. The cysteine opens and the phenylalanine closes a CDR3 of 11 amino acids. Only the CDR3 region is kept as DNA, spanning 33 bases read in frame from base 1. For CDR1 and CDR2, the germline V gene lists SQVTM and ANQGSEA. Trimming removed 4 bases from V and 8 bases from J, leaving 11 bases between the germline ends. Overall study outcomes, separate from this receptor: Across the cohort, a larger post-nadir drop in TCR diversity was inversely correlated with overall survival time among patients who died. The survival association was assessed only in patients who died, and the authors presented better survival with proton therapy as a possibility rather than a demonstrated result. Relative stability during treatment was observed in proton-treated patients, whereas loss of naive T cells and TCR diversity and gain of effector/memory populations were observed in photon-treated patients. After the lymphocyte count nadir, oligoclonal expansion, especially of CD8+ Temra cells, was observed in photon-treated repertoires, and the drop in diversity was driven by this expansion.

The origin of this receptor is a woman aged 60-75 years with cholangiocarcinoma. Some clones in this sample may be carry-over from other donors' samples. This sequence uses TRBV29-1 and TRBJ1-2; the D gene cannot be resolved reliably. The sequenced sample was peripheral blood, obtained from a patient treated with proton-based radiotherapy. This receptor carries the CDR3 CSVVVIGGYTF. The DNA is TGCAGCGTTGTGGTGATTGGAGGCTACACCTTC.